This is a list of T cell receptor beta chains from one sample in a study of technical replicates of blood from several donors. Data came from immunoSEQ multiplex PCR; TCRdb stores just in-frame clones and leaves some out. The sample lists under 95,000 clones, roughly 89% occurring once. Sequenced: T cells isolated from PBMCs. The origin of the receptors is a human donor in good health. Some clones in this sample may be carry-over from other donors' samples. Each CDR3 is given with its conserved first and last residue. The D gene is left open where the match is weak. Expanded clones get a size class; other rows say once, few or many, or leave the size out.

v_call: TRBV5-1
clone_size: NA
j_call: TRBJ2-4
d_call: NA
cdr3_nt: TGCGCCAGCAGCACCCTCGGGGGTACGGCCAAAAACATTCAGTACTTC
cdr3_aa: CASSTLGGTAKNIQYF

v_call: TRBV7-9
clone_size: NA
j_call: TRBJ2-5
d_call: TRBD2
cdr3_nt: TGTGCCAGCAGCAAGACTAGCGGGGTGGAGACCCAGTACTTC
cdr3_aa: CASSKTSGVETQYF

v_call: TRBV7-8
clone_size: NA
j_call: TRBJ1-2
d_call: TRBD1
cdr3_nt: TGTGCCAGCAGCTTAGGGGGACAGTCTCTTAACTATGGCTACACCTTC
cdr3_aa: CASSLGGQSLNYGYTF

v_call: TRBV5-4
clone_size: NA
j_call: TRBJ2-2
d_call: NA
cdr3_nt: TGTGCCAGCAGCGTCGGTGGCACCGGGGAGCTGTTTTTT
cdr3_aa: CASSVGGTGELFF

v_call: TRBV9
clone_size: once
j_call: TRBJ2-2
d_call: NA
cdr3_nt: TGTGCCAGCAGCCAATTCAGGCACACCGGGGAGCTGTTTTTT
cdr3_aa: CASSQFRHTGELFF

v_call: TRBV7-6
clone_size: NA
j_call: TRBJ2-1
d_call: TRBD1
cdr3_nt: TGTGCCAGCAGTCCGCGGAGGGACAGGGATACGAATGAGCAGTTCTTC
cdr3_aa: CASSPRRDRDTNEQFF

v_call: TRBV7-9
clone_size: NA
j_call: TRBJ2-6
d_call: NA
cdr3_nt: TGTGCCAGCAGCCCTCGAGTATCTGGGGCCAACGTCCTGACTTTC
cdr3_aa: CASSPRVSGANVLTF

v_call: TRBV7-9
clone_size: NA
j_call: TRBJ2-1
d_call: TRBD1
cdr3_nt: TGTGCCAGCAGCTACTCGGGACAGGACGCTGAGCAGTTCTTC
cdr3_aa: CASSYSGQDAEQFF

v_call: TRBV4-1
clone_size: NA
j_call: TRBJ1-4
d_call: NA
cdr3_nt: TGCGCCAGCAGCCAACCATTTGCAACTAATGAAAAACTGTTTTTT
cdr3_aa: CASSQPFATNEKLFF

v_call: TRBV27
clone_size: NA
j_call: TRBJ2-2
d_call: TRBD2
cdr3_nt: TGTGCCAGCAGTTCAGCGGGAGTTGGCGGGGAGCTGTTTTTT
cdr3_aa: CASSSAGVGGELFF

v_call: TRBV6-1
clone_size: NA
j_call: TRBJ2-2
d_call: TRBD1
cdr3_nt: TGTGCCAGCAGTGAAAGACAGGGTACGAACACCGGGGAGCTGTTTTTT
cdr3_aa: CASSERQGTNTGELFF

v_call: TRBV30
clone_size: NA
j_call: TRBJ1-2
d_call: NA
cdr3_nt: TGTGCCTGGAGTGTAAGGTCGGGGGATGGCTACACCTTC
cdr3_aa: CAWSVRSGDGYTF

v_call: TRBV29-1
clone_size: NA
j_call: TRBJ1-1
d_call: NA
cdr3_nt: TGCAGCGCCCTGGGGACATCACCCACTGAAGCTTTCTTT
cdr3_aa: CSALGTSPTEAFF

v_call: TRBV5-1
clone_size: NA
j_call: TRBJ2-6
d_call: NA
cdr3_nt: TGCGCCAGCACTTCCCTGGCAAACTCTGGGGCCAACGTCCTGACTTTC
cdr3_aa: CASTSLANSGANVLTF

v_call: TRBV15
clone_size: NA
j_call: TRBJ2-7
d_call: TRBD1
cdr3_nt: TGTGCCACCAGCAGAGGGTTATGGGACAGGGGAATGAACTCCTACGAGCAGTACTTC
cdr3_aa: CATSRGLWDRGMNSYEQYF

v_call: TRBV19
clone_size: NA
j_call: TRBJ2-7
d_call: TRBD2
cdr3_nt: TGTGCCAGTAGTATATCCAGCGGGGAGTACGAGCAGTACTTC
cdr3_aa: CASSISSGEYEQYF

v_call: TRBV6-5
clone_size: few
j_call: TRBJ1-5
d_call: NA
cdr3_nt: TGTGCCAGCAGTTCCGGGGGTTATAGCAATCAGCCCCAGCATTTT
cdr3_aa: CASSSGGYSNQPQHF

v_call: TRBV19
clone_size: NA
j_call: TRBJ1-1
d_call: NA
cdr3_nt: TGTGCCAGTAGTATACCGGCGGGGTACAACACTGAAGCTTTCTTT
cdr3_aa: CASSIPAGYNTEAFF

v_call: TRBV5-1
clone_size: NA
j_call: TRBJ2-5
d_call: TRBD2
cdr3_nt: TGCGCCAGCAGCTTGGTTCTAGCGGGAGGTGGAGAGACCCAGTACTTC
cdr3_aa: CASSLVLAGGGETQYF

v_call: TRBV5-4
clone_size: NA
j_call: TRBJ2-7
d_call: NA
cdr3_nt: TGTGCCAGCACCTACAGGAGTAGCCCTTACGAGCAGTACTTC
cdr3_aa: CASTYRSSPYEQYF

v_call: TRBV6-1
clone_size: NA
j_call: TRBJ2-7
d_call: TRBD2
cdr3_nt: TGTGCCAGCAGTGAAGTAACTAGCGGGAACTACGAGCAGTACTTC
cdr3_aa: CASSEVTSGNYEQYF

v_call: TRBV30
clone_size: NA
j_call: TRBJ2-1
d_call: TRBD1
cdr3_nt: TGTGCCGGACAGGGAAGGAACAATGAGCAGTTCTTC
cdr3_aa: CAGQGRNNEQFF

v_call: TRBV10-3
clone_size: NA
j_call: TRBJ2-5
d_call: TRBD2
cdr3_nt: TGTGCCATCAGTGAGTCCGGGACTAGCGGGAGGGCTTACGAGACCCAGTACTTC
cdr3_aa: CAISESGTSGRAYETQYF

v_call: TRBV5-6
clone_size: NA
j_call: TRBJ2-3
d_call: NA
cdr3_nt: TGTGCCAGCAGCTTTGGCAGTACAGATACGCAGTATTTT
cdr3_aa: CASSFGSTDTQYF

v_call: TRBV12-5
clone_size: once
j_call: TRBJ2-1
d_call: NA
cdr3_nt: TGTGCTAGTGAGGGTGGGAGCTCCTACAATGAGCAGTTCTTC
cdr3_aa: CASEGGSSYNEQFF

v_call: TRBV30
clone_size: NA
j_call: TRBJ1-1
d_call: NA
cdr3_nt: TGTGCCTGGAGTGGGGCCGACACTGAAGCTTTCTTT
cdr3_aa: CAWSGADTEAFF

v_call: TRBV27
clone_size: NA
j_call: TRBJ2-1
d_call: TRBD2
cdr3_nt: TGTGCCAGCGGACTCGGGACTAGCCTCTCAGATGAGCAGTTCTTC
cdr3_aa: CASGLGTSLSDEQFF

v_call: TRBV28
clone_size: NA
j_call: TRBJ1-1
d_call: NA
cdr3_nt: TGTGCCAGCAGGATCGGACAGCAAGCTTTCTTT
cdr3_aa: CASRIGQQAFF

v_call: TRBV30
clone_size: NA
j_call: TRBJ1-5
d_call: NA
cdr3_nt: TGTGCCTGGAGTCTACCCGAGAGAGACAGCCTCAATCAGCCCCAGCATTTT
cdr3_aa: CAWSLPERDSLNQPQHF

v_call: TRBV29-1
clone_size: NA
j_call: TRBJ2-7
d_call: NA
cdr3_nt: TGCAGCGTTGTCAGGGCTTCCTACGAGCAGTACTTC
cdr3_aa: CSVVRASYEQYF

v_call: TRBV7-8
clone_size: NA
j_call: TRBJ1-5
d_call: NA
cdr3_nt: TGTGCCAGCAGCTCCAGTCCCAGGGCTAGCAATCAGCCCCAGCATTTT
cdr3_aa: CASSSSPRASNQPQHF

v_call: TRBV20-1
clone_size: once
j_call: TRBJ2-4
d_call: TRBD1
cdr3_nt: TGCAGTGCTAGAGACCGGGACAGGGGGGGCTTC
cdr3_aa: CSARDRDRGGF

v_call: TRBV5-4
clone_size: NA
j_call: TRBJ2-1
d_call: TRBD2
cdr3_nt: TGTGCCAGCAGTATCAGTCTAGCGGGATACAATGAGCAGTTCTTC
cdr3_aa: CASSISLAGYNEQFF

v_call: TRBV9
clone_size: NA
j_call: TRBJ2-7
d_call: NA
cdr3_nt: TGTGCCAGCAGCGTAGATGGGACAGCGGGCTACGAGCAGTACTTC
cdr3_aa: CASSVDGTAGYEQYF

v_call: TRBV19
clone_size: NA
j_call: TRBJ2-7
d_call: TRBD1
cdr3_nt: TGTGCCAGTAGTCCGGGGGACAGGGGCGGCGAGCAGTACTTC
cdr3_aa: CASSPGDRGGEQYF

v_call: TRBV14
clone_size: NA
j_call: TRBJ2-2
d_call: TRBD2
cdr3_nt: TGTGCCAGCAGCCCCCGACTAGCGGGGGGTTGGGTCGGGGAGCTGTTTTTT
cdr3_aa: CASSPRLAGGWVGELFF

v_call: TRBV11-2
clone_size: NA
j_call: TRBJ1-3
d_call: NA
cdr3_nt: TGTGCCAGCAGCTTAGTCGGGGGCTCTGGAAACACCATATATTTT
cdr3_aa: CASSLVGGSGNTIYF

v_call: TRBV7-9
clone_size: NA
j_call: TRBJ1-1
d_call: TRBD1
cdr3_nt: TGTGCCAGCAGCCCGACAGGGTATAACACTGAAGCTTTCTTT
cdr3_aa: CASSPTGYNTEAFF

v_call: TRBV14
clone_size: NA
j_call: TRBJ2-5
d_call: NA
cdr3_nt: TGTGCCAGCAGCCAAGATCACCCCCACAGGGCCCAAGAGACCCAGTACTTC
cdr3_aa: CASSQDHPHRAQETQYF

v_call: TRBV5-6
clone_size: NA
j_call: TRBJ2-3
d_call: NA
cdr3_nt: TGTGCCAGCAGTCTACAGGGTAGGTATGGCACAGATACGCAGTATTTT
cdr3_aa: CASSLQGRYGTDTQYF

v_call: TRBV9
clone_size: NA
j_call: TRBJ2-7
d_call: NA
cdr3_nt: TGTGCCAGCAGCGTGAGCGCCGTCGCTGTGCAGTACTTC
cdr3_aa: CASSVSAVAVQYF

v_call: TRBV15
clone_size: NA
j_call: TRBJ2-1
d_call: TRBD1
cdr3_nt: TGTGCCACCAGCAGATTTCAAAACAGGGGATACAATGAGCAGTTCTTC
cdr3_aa: CATSRFQNRGYNEQFF

v_call: TRBV28
clone_size: NA
j_call: TRBJ2-1
d_call: NA
cdr3_nt: TGTGCCACGGCCCAGCGTGCAGGGTCGTACAGCTCCTACAATGAGCAGTTCTTC
cdr3_aa: CATAQRAGSYSSYNEQFF

v_call: TRBV6-5
clone_size: NA
j_call: TRBJ1-2
d_call: NA
cdr3_nt: TGTGCCAGCAGCCTTTCAGGGGCTGGCGGCTACACCTTC
cdr3_aa: CASSLSGAGGYTF

v_call: TRBV14
clone_size: NA
j_call: TRBJ2-7
d_call: TRBD2
cdr3_nt: TGTGCCAGCAGCCACGGCGGGGGGGGTTACTACTACGAGCAGTACTTC
cdr3_aa: CASSHGGGGYYYEQYF

v_call: TRBV10-3
clone_size: NA
j_call: TRBJ2-7
d_call: NA
cdr3_nt: TGTGCCATCAGCGGACATTCGTCCTACGAGCAGTACTTC
cdr3_aa: CAISGHSSYEQYF

v_call: TRBV14
clone_size: few
j_call: TRBJ1-1
d_call: NA
cdr3_nt: TGTGCCAGCAGCCGACTGGAGCCGAACACTGAAGCTTTCTTT
cdr3_aa: CASSRLEPNTEAFF

v_call: TRBV18
clone_size: NA
j_call: TRBJ1-1
d_call: NA
cdr3_nt: TGTGCCAGCTCACCAGTCGGGCAGGGTGGGGGCGACACTGAAGCTTTCTTT
cdr3_aa: CASSPVGQGGGDTEAFF

v_call: TRBV6-5
clone_size: NA
j_call: TRBJ1-2
d_call: TRBD1
cdr3_nt: TGTGCCAGCAGTCGAATGAGGGGGCTTGGCTACACCTTC
cdr3_aa: CASSRMRGLGYTF

v_call: TRBV5-5
clone_size: NA
j_call: TRBJ2-2
d_call: TRBD1
cdr3_nt: TGTGCCAGCAGCGGGGACAGGGGAGCCGGGGAGCTGTTTTTT
cdr3_aa: CASSGDRGAGELFF

v_call: TRBV7-8
clone_size: NA
j_call: TRBJ1-5
d_call: NA
cdr3_nt: TGTGCCAGCAGCTGGGCCCCCGATCAGCCCCAGCATTTT
cdr3_aa: CASSWAPDQPQHF